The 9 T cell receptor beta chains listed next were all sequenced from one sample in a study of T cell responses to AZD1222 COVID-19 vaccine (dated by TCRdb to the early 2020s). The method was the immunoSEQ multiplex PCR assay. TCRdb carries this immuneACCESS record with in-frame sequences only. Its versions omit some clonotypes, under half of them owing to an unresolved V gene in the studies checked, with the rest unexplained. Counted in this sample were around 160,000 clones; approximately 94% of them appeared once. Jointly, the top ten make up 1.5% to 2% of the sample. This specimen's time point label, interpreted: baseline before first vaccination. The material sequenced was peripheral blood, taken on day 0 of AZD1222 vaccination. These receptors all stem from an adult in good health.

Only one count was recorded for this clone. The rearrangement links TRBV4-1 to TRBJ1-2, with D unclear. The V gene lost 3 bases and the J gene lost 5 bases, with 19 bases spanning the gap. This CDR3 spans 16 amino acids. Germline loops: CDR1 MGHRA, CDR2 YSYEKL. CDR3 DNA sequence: TGCGCCAGCAGCCACCCCACCTGGGGAAGGGTATATGGCTACACCTTC. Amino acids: CASSHPTWGRVYGYTF.

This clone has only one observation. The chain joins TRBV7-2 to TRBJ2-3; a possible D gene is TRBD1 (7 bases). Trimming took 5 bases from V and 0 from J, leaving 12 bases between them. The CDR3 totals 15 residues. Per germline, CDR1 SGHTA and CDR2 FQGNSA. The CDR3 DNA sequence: TGTGCCAGCAGCCCAGGGGGACTGAGCACAGATACGCAGTATTTT. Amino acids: CASSPGGLSTDTQYF.

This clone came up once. CDR3 sequence: CASSLVASGSSTSYEQYF. CDR3 nucleotides: TGCGCCAGCAGCTTGGTCGCTAGCGGGAGTTCCACAAGTTACGAGCAGTACTTC. The V gene is TRBV5-1, the J gene TRBJ2-7; 10 nucleotides align to TRBD2. The CDR3 covers 18 residues. Germline lookup yields CDR1 SGHRS and CDR2 YFSETQ. V was clipped by 0 bases and J by 4 bases; unmatched bases: 13.

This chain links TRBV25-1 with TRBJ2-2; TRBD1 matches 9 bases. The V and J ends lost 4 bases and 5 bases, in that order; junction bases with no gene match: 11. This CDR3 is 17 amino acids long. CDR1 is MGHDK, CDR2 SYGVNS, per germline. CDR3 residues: CASSASGTGFFTGELFF. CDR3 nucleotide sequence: TGTGCCAGCAGTGCCTCCGGGACAGGGTTTTTTACCGGGGAGCTGTTTTTT.

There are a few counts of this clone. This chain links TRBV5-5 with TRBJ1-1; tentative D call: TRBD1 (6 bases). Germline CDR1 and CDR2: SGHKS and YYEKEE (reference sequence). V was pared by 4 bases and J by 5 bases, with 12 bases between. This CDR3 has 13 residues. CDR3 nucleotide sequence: TGTGCCAGCAGCCGAGGGGGGTCGACTGAAGCTTTCTTT. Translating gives CASSRGGSTEAFF.

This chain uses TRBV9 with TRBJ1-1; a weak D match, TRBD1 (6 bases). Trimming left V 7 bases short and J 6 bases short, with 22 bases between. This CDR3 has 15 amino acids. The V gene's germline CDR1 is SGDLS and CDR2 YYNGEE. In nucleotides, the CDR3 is TGTGCCAGCCGAAAGGGGGAGGGTCTTAGGGCTGAAGCTTTCTTT. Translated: CASRKGEGLRAEAFF.

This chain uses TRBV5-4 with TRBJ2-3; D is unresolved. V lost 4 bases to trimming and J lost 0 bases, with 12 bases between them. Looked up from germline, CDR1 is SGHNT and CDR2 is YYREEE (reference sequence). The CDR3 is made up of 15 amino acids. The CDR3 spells CASSPQRPSTDTQYF. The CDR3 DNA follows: TGTGCCAGCAGCCCGCAGAGACCCAGCACAGATACGCAGTATTTT. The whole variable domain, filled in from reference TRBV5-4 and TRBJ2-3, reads ETGVTQSPTHLIKTRGQQVTLRCSSQSGHNTVSWYQQALGQGPQFIFQYYREEENGRGNFPPRFSGLQFPNYSSELNVNALELDDSALYLCASSPQRPSTDTQYFGPGTRLTVL.

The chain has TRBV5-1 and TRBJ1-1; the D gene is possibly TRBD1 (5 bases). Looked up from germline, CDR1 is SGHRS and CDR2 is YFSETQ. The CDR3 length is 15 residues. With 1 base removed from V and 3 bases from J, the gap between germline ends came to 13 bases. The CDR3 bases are TGCGCCAGCAGCTTGTCGGGGCCCGGAGACACTGAAGCTTTCTTT. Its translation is CASSLSGPGDTEAFF.

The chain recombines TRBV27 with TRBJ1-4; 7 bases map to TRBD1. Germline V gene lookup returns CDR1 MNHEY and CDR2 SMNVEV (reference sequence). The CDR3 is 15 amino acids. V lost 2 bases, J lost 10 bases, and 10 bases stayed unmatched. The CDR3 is CASSLGQQGRGKLFF. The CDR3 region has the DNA TGTGCCAGCAGTTTAGGTCAACAGGGGAGAGGAAAACTGTTTTTT.